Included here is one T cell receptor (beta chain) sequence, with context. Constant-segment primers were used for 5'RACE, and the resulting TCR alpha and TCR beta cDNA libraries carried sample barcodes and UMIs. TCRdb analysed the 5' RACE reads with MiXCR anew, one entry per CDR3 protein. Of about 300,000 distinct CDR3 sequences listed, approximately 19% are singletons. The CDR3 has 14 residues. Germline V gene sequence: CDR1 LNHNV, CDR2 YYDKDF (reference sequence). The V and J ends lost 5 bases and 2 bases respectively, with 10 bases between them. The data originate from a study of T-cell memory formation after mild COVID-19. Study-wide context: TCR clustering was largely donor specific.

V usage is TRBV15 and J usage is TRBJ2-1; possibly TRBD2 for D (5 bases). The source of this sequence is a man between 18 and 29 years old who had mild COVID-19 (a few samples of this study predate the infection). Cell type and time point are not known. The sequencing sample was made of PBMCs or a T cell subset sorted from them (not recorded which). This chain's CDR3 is CATSAGATYNEQFF. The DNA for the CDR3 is TGTGCCACCAGCGCGGGCGCGACCTACAATGAGCAGTTCTTC.